These 8 T cell receptor beta chains originate from one sample sequenced in a study of prognosis after radiotherapy for stage I lung cancer (dated by TCRdb to 2020 to 2022). Sequencing instrument: Illumina HiSeq 3000. The TCR beta CDR3 region was amplified from genomic DNA by two rounds of multiplex PCR. In the first round of PCR, primers specific to each TRBV and TRBJ gene were used, and the primer sequences are filed in Chinese patent CN105087789A. Using fastp at Q25 and MiXCR, TCRdb reprocessed the public reads and kept productive beta chains. Each CDR3 protein gets just one entry, which takes the most common genes and DNA from the rows behind it. This sample lists fewer than 50,000 distinct CDR3 sequences; approximately 25% were detected once. The ten most abundant clones make up around 25% of the sample. This specimen was PBMCs, taken before or after stereotactic body radiation therapy (not recorded which). These receptors were obtained from a donor aged 50 or older with non-small cell lung cancer.

This clonotype appeared many times. The chain is built from TRBV6-1 and TRBJ1-3; possibly TRBD1 for D (6 bases). CDR1 MNHNS and CDR2 SASEGT come from the germline V gene. The CDR3 loop spans 14 amino acids. Trimming stripped 5 bases from V and 3 bases from J, with 11 bases between. CDR3 in amino acids: CASSPSGVGNTIYF. CDR3 nucleotide sequence: TGTGCCAGCAGTCCCTCAGGGGTTGGAAACACCATATATTTT.

This clonotype has ten or more counts. The chain links TRBV18 to TRBJ2-7, with D possibly called TRBD1 or TRBD2 (5 bases each). The CDR3 extends over 17 amino acids. The germline V gene encodes CDR1 KGHSH and CDR2 LQKENI. Trimming removed 2 bases from V and 0 bases from J, with 17 bases in between. CDR3 sequence: CASSPTLGDGSSYEQYF. The CDR3 DNA reads as TGTGCCAGCTCACCAACCCTGGGGGATGGCAGCTCCTACGAGCAGTACTTC.

This clonotype was seen ten or more times. The chain combines TRBV5-1 with TRBJ1-1; 8 nucleotides agree with TRBD1. The CDR3 contains 14 residues. V gave up 1 base and J gave up 4 bases; unmatched junction bases: 3. Germline V gene sequence: CDR1 SGHRS, CDR2 YFSETQ. CDR3 nucleotide sequence: TGCGCCAGCAGCTTGACAGGGGGTGTCACTGAAGCTTTCTTT. Residues: CASSLTGGVTEAFF.

This clonotype was observed many times. The chain joins TRBV6-1 to TRBJ1-1; TRBD1 might be the D (6 bases). Germline CDR1 is MNHNS and CDR2 is SASEGT. Trimming removed 6 bases from V and 2 bases from J, with 13 bases in between. This CDR3 region has 14 residues. In nucleotides, the CDR3 is TGTGCCAGCAGGCGACCGGGACACAACACTGAAGCTTTCTTT. It codes for CASRRPGHNTEAFF.

This clonotype was counted ten times or more. This chain links TRBV27 with TRBJ1-3; 7 bases line up with TRBD1. The germline V gene has CDR1 MNHEY and CDR2 SMNVEV (reference sequence). V trimming: 7 bases; J trimming: 2 bases; junction bases outside the gene matches: 5. The CDR3 covers 14 residues. The CDR3 loop reads CASKTGIAGNTIYF. The CDR3 DNA is TGTGCCAGCAAGACAGGGATAGCTGGAAACACCATATATTTT.

Of note for this clonotype: A far bigger clonotype differs at one base, so this is likely a read error. The rearrangement uses TRBV6-9 and TRBJ2-3; 8 bases are shared with TRBD2. The germline CDR1 and CDR2 sequences are MNHGY and SVAAGI. The CDR3 consists of 15 residues. This CDR3 is CARSYVGLAADTQYF. CDR3 sequence (DNA): TGTGCCAGAAGTTACGTTGGACTAGCCGCAGATACGCAGTATTTT.

This chain connects TRBV20-1 to TRBJ2-7; the match to TRBD2 covers 9 bases. Germline V gene data show CDR1 as DFQATT and CDR2 as SNEGSKA (reference sequence). This CDR3 has 14 amino acids. V was pared by 3 bases and J by 2 bases, with 5 bases of the junction left unmatched. CDR3 amino acids: CSASPSGATYEQYF. The CDR3 nucleotides are TGCAGTGCTAGCCCTAGCGGGGCGACCTACGAGCAGTACTTC.

This clonotype has a count of ten or more. Here the CDR3 reads CASSLDRNTEAFF. The CDR3 nucleotides are TGTGCCAGCAGCTTAGACAGGAACACTGAAGCTTTCTTT. This rearrangement joins TRBV11-1 to TRBJ1-1; no clear D. Trimming cost V 1 base and J 1 base, with 4 bases left between them. CDR1 SGHAT and CDR2 FQDESV come from the germline V gene (reference sequence). There are 13 residues in the CDR3. The entire variable domain, with the rest obtained from reference TRBV11-1 and TRBJ1-1, is as follows: EAEVAQSPRYKITEKSQAVAFWCDPISGHATLYWYRQILGQGPELLVQFQDESVVDDSQLPKDRFSAERLKGVDSTLKIQPAELGDSAMYLCASSLDRNTEAFFGQGTRLTVV.